The T cell receptor beta chain described here comes from a study of blood T cell repertoires in COVID-19. In the authors' workflow: It was from reference gene primer amplification that nucleated cell counts were estimated. Assay: immunoSEQ multiplex PCR; the TCRdb copy retains only in-frame clones and omits some. V, J and clone size are taken as reported in that table, and D and trimming were inferred from the DNA itself. The sample yields some 100,000 clones, approximately 89% seen once. CDR3 length: 16 amino acids. The germline V gene has CDR1 SNHLY and CDR2 FYNNEI. Trimming took 6 bases from V and 5 from J; bases not matched to a gene: 11.

The gene calls are TRBV2 and TRBJ1-4, with 8 bases that match TRBD1. This receptor was taken from a man aged 55-75 years with acute or convalescent COVID-19. The sequenced sample was peripheral blood. The CDR3 region is CASSRDRGSTNEKLFF. CDR3 nucleotides: TGTGCCAGCAGCCGAGACAGGGGAAGTACAAATGAAAAACTGTTTTTT.